The present T cell receptor beta chain was sequenced within a study of beta chain features in type 1 diabetes. The authors reverse transcribed all of the isolated RNA, so sequencing captured expressed TCRB transcripts. Roughly 3.6 million reads on average were seen across naive, central memory and regulatory T cell samples. Only in-frame clones appear in the TCRdb table, and some are missing; sequencing was by immunoSEQ multiplex PCR. The table has 900,000 or so clones, about a sixth seen once. Of note for this clone: The identical CDR3 is also encoded by other nucleotide sequences in the sample.

This CDR3 is 14 amino acids long. V was shortened by 3 bases and J by 2 bases, with 9 bases between the two germline ends. Germline CDR1 and CDR2: SEHNR and FQNEAQ (reference sequence). This receptor was taken from a woman in her late teens or twenties in good health. Sample: naive CD4+ T cells from blood. The chain uses TRBV7-9 and TRBJ2-3; maybe TRBD1 (5 bases). CDR3: CASSFTTATDTQYF. CDR3 sequence (DNA): TGTGCCAGCAGCTTTACGACAGCCACAGATACGCAGTATTTT.